Below are 25 T cell receptor beta chains sequenced from a single sample in a study of blood T cell repertoires in COVID-19. Clones were read by immunoSEQ multiplex PCR, and TCRdb kept only the in-frame ones, dropping some. The profile shows about 130,000 clones, around three quarters of them singletons. The sample comprised peripheral blood. Receptors were obtained from a man aged 35 to 55 with active or convalescent COVID-19.

This clone was recorded a few times. This chain links TRBV6-5 with TRBJ2-5; TRBD2 is a possible D gene (5 bases). Trimming cost V 4 bases and J 2 bases, with 8 bases left between them. From germline, CDR1 is MNHEY and CDR2 SVGAGI. The CDR3 extends over 13 amino acids. The CDR3 loop reads CASSFGKQETQYF. Written as DNA, the CDR3 is TGTGCCAGCAGTTTCGGGAAGCAAGAGACCCAGTACTTC.

Remarks on this clone: The junction and the germline gene differ at one end; a read error may be behind it. This chain links TRBV7-7 with TRBJ2-1, with D tentatively TRBD2 (7 bases). The CDR3 spans 13 residues. Germline assignment: CDR1 SSHAT and CDR2 FNYEAQ (reference sequence). CDR3 DNA sequence: TGTGCTAGCAGCTTAGATGTGGGGGGGCGCAAGTTCTTC. As protein: CASSLDVGGRKFF.

This sequence joins TRBV25-1 and TRBJ1-3; perhaps TRBD1 as D (6 bases). The CDR3 consists of 14 residues. Trimming took off 1 base at V and 6 bases at J, with 10 bases between the two ends. The germline V gene has CDR1 MGHDK and CDR2 SYGVNS. This CDR3 reads CASSESGAENTIYF. As DNA, the CDR3 is TGTGCCAGCAGTGAATCAGGGGCTGAAAACACCATATATTTT.

The chain joins TRBV7-8 to TRBJ1-1; D call uncertain. This CDR3 has 14 residues. V was cut by 5 bases and J by 1 base, with 11 bases left in between. Per germline, CDR1 SGHVS and CDR2 FQNEAQ. CDR3 residues: CASSLFGGNTEAFF. CDR3 in DNA: TGTGCCAGCAGCCTGTTTGGAGGGAACACTGAAGCTTTCTTT.

Comments on this clone: This CDR3 is also generated by other DNA sequences in the sample. V and J are TRBV11-2 and TRBJ1-1, with 8 bases that match TRBD1. The CDR3 covers 14 residues. In germline, CDR1 is SGHAT, CDR2 FQNNGV. V lost 4 bases, J lost 1 base, and 2 bases stayed unmatched. CDR3 DNA: TGTGCCAGCAGCTACGGACAGGGGAACACTGAAGCTTTCTTT. It yields the protein CASSYGQGNTEAFF.

The table lists this clone with a few counts. J is TRBJ2-6 and V is TRBV9; 7 positions match TRBD1. Germline-derived CDR1 and CDR2 are SGDLS and YYNGEE. V shed 4 bases, J shed 4 bases, and the junction held 8 bases outside the gene matches. The CDR3 contains 16 residues. The CDR3: CASSSDRSAGANVLTF. The CDR3 nucleotides are TGTGCCAGCAGCTCGGACAGGTCTGCGGGGGCCAACGTCCTGACTTTC.

The rearrangement uses TRBV5-1 and TRBJ2-5; tentatively, D is TRBD1 (6 bases). V lost 1 base and J lost 1, with 11 bases in between. Germline V lookup: CDR1 SGHRS, CDR2 YFSETQ. The CDR3 length is 15 residues. The CDR3 sequence is CASSLTGIGQETQYF. CDR3 in DNA: TGCGCCAGCAGCTTGACAGGGATCGGCCAAGAGACCCAGTACTTC.

The chain is built from TRBV5-1 and TRBJ1-4; 8 bases line up with TRBD1. Germline V CDR1 and CDR2: SGHRS, YFSETQ. With V trimmed by 3 bases and J by 8 bases, 3 bases remained unmatched. The CDR3 spans 13 residues. The DNA for the CDR3 is TGCGCCAGCAGCTCAGGGGGCGCGGAAAAACTGTTTTTT. Its protein is CASSSGGAEKLFF.

This rearrangement joins TRBV2 to TRBJ2-7; D gene uncertain. The germline V gene encodes CDR1 SNHLY and CDR2 FYNNEI. The germline V and J ends were trimmed by 3 bases and 0 bases, with 6 bases remaining between them. This CDR3 has 13 amino acids. The CDR3 here is CASSDLSSYEQYF. DNA for the CDR3: TGTGCCAGCAGTGATCTTAGCTCCTACGAGCAGTACTTC.

The J gene is TRBJ2-7, the V gene TRBV11-2; TRBD1 agrees at 7 bases. Germline CDR1 and CDR2: SGHAT and FQNNGV. With V trimmed by 5 bases and J by 2 bases, 9 bases remained unmatched. The CDR3 runs to 15 residues. The CDR3 DNA follows: TGTGCCAGCAGCGAAACTCCAGGGGGAGCCTACGAGCAGTACTTC. It specifies CASSETPGGAYEQYF.

The chain employs TRBV5-6 and TRBJ2-5, with D perhaps matching TRBD1 (5 bases). This CDR3 contains 15 residues. Germline values: CDR1 SGHDT, CDR2 YYEEEE. Trimming removed 1 base from V and 5 bases from J, with 15 bases in between. CDR3 loop: CASSLFLQGRETQYF. DNA of the CDR3: TGTGCCAGCAGCTTGTTTCTGCAGGGCAGGGAGACCCAGTACTTC.

This chain uses TRBV7-9 with TRBJ1-1, with D perhaps TRBD1 (6 bases). Trimming left V 4 bases short and J 0 bases short, with 12 bases between. The CDR3 spans 15 residues. Germline V CDR1 and CDR2: SEHNR, FQNEAQ (reference sequence). The CDR3 region is CASSSSGTLNTEAFF. Here the CDR3 DNA reads TGTGCCAGCAGCTCGTCCGGGACACTGAACACTGAAGCTTTCTTT.

This clone showed up just a few times. The V and J genes are TRBV28 and TRBJ1-2; the match to TRBD1 covers 9 bases. V trimming: 5 bases; J trimming: 1 base; junction bases outside the gene matches: 8. Per germline, CDR1 MDHEN and CDR2 SYDVKM. The CDR3 is 16 residues long. The CDR3 DNA sequence: TGTGCCAGCAGTCTAACCGGGACAGGGTTTAACTATGGCTACACCTTC. It yields the protein CASSLTGTGFNYGYTF.

This sequence joins TRBV28 and TRBJ2-7, with TRBD2 as a possible D gene (5 bases). Deletions cut 3 bases from V and 4 bases from J, with 13 bases between. From germline, CDR1 is MDHEN and CDR2 SYDVKM. This CDR3 is built from 14 residues. The CDR3 DNA reads as TGTGCCAGCAGTTTTCGGGGTCTAGGATACGAGCAGTACTTC. Its translation is CASSFRGLGYEQYF.

V usage is TRBV5-1 and J usage is TRBJ2-1, with 9 bases lining up with TRBD2. V lost 4 bases, J lost 9 bases, and 5 bases stayed unmatched. This CDR3 is 13 amino acids long. Germline CDR1 SGHRS, CDR2 YFSETQ. CDR3 DNA: TGCGCCAGCAGCGACGGGACTAGCAGTGAGCAGTTCTTC. Its protein product is CASSDGTSSEQFF. Full variable domain (missing parts from reference TRBV5-1 and TRBJ2-1): KAGVTQTPRYLIKTRGQQVTLSCSPISGHRSVSWYQQTPGQGLQFLFEYFSETQRNKGNFPGRFSGRQFSNSRSEMNVSTLELGDSALYLCASSDGTSSEQFFGPGTRLTVL.

V gene TRBV4-1 combines with J gene TRBJ1-5; TRBD1 is a possible D gene (5 bases). The V and J ends lost 0 bases and 5 bases respectively, with 17 bases between them. Per germline, CDR1 MGHRA and CDR2 YSYEKL. The CDR3 loop spans 17 amino acids. Written as DNA, the CDR3 is TGCGCCAGCAGCCAAGATAGGGTTGGAGGGGTTTATCAGCCCCAGCATTTT. Translated: CASSQDRVGGVYQPQHF.

For the CDR3, the DNA is TGTGCCTGGGAGGGACAGGGGGCAACCGGGGAGCTGTTTTTT. Protein sequence: CAWEGQGATGELFF. This chain uses TRBV30 with TRBJ2-2; TRBD1 aligns across 12 bases. This CDR3 is 14 amino acids long. Per the germline V gene, CDR1 is GTSNPN and CDR2 is SVGIG (reference sequence). The V and J ends lost 5 bases and 5 bases, in that order; junction bases with no gene match: 3.

This chain uses TRBV6-2 or TRBV6-3 with TRBJ1-1; the D gene is possibly TRBD1 (5 bases). The CDR3 contains 13 residues. In germline, CDR1 is MNHEY, CDR2 SVGEGT. Trimming took off 5 bases at V and 4 bases at J, with 11 bases between the two ends. DNA for the CDR3: TGTGCCAGCAGTGACTACGGGGGCACTGAAGCTTTCTTT. Translation gives CASSDYGGTEAFF.

This rearrangement joins TRBV7-9 to TRBJ2-7; 7 nucleotides align to TRBD2. Germline CDR1 is SEHNR and CDR2 is FQNEAQ (reference sequence). With V trimmed by 0 bases and J by 4 bases, 9 bases remained unmatched. The CDR3 covers 16 residues. CDR3 DNA sequence: TGTGCCAGCAGCTTAGCCGGGGAGCGGGATAGGTACGAGCAGTACTTC. Encoded protein: CASSLAGERDRYEQYF. The variable domain in full, completed from reference TRBV7-9 and TRBJ2-7, reads DTGVSQNPRHKITKRGQNVTFRCDPISEHNRLYWYRQTLGQGPEFLTYFQNEAQLEKSRLLSDRFSAERPKGSFSTLEIQRTEQGDSAMYLCASSLAGERDRYEQYFGPGTRLTVT.

The V call is TRBV3-1 (or the pseudogene TRBV3-2), the J call TRBJ1-1; D not certain. The CDR3 length is 14 residues. The ends were cut back, 4 bases at V and 6 bases at J, with 15 bases in the middle. Per the germline V gene, CDR1 is LGHDT and CDR2 is YNNKEL (reference sequence). The CDR3: CASSPPGEVAEAFF. The CDR3 DNA follows: TGTGCCAGCAGCCCGCCGGGTGAAGTGGCTGAAGCTTTCTTT.

This clone came up once. The chain is built from TRBV6-5 and TRBJ2-3; weak D call: TRBD1 (5 bases). Trimming cost V 6 bases and J 2 bases, with 9 bases left between them. Germline V lookup: CDR1 MNHEY, CDR2 SVGAGI. This CDR3 comprises 13 residues. The CDR3 spells CASRDSLTDTQYF. The DNA for the CDR3 is TGTGCCAGCAGAGACAGCCTCACAGATACGCAGTATTTT.

The chain couples TRBV18 to TRBJ1-6, with TRBD1 identical over 8 bases. Trimming cost V 5 bases and J 5 bases; bases outside gene matches: 5. CDR1 is KGHSH and CDR2 is LQKENI in the germline V gene. This CDR3 has 15 residues. CDR3 protein: CASSGTGQDNSPLHF. CDR3 sequence (DNA): TGTGCCAGCTCAGGCACGGGACAGGATAATTCACCCCTCCACTTT.

The V and J genes are TRBV27 and TRBJ2-7; maybe TRBD1 (6 bases). There are 14 residues in the CDR3. V was trimmed by 0 bases and J by 2 bases, leaving 8 bases between them. Germline loops: CDR1 MNHEY, CDR2 SMNVEV (reference sequence). The CDR3 region has the DNA TGTGCCAGCAGTTTATCCACAGGGACCTACGAGCAGTACTTC. Translating gives CASSLSTGTYEQYF.

J is TRBJ2-1 and V is TRBV19; 7 bases map to TRBD2. After removal of 4 bases from V and 0 bases from J, the junction contained 3 bases not matched to a gene. The CDR3 sequence is 15 residues long. Germline V gene data show CDR1 as LNHDA and CDR2 as SQIVND (reference sequence). For the CDR3, the DNA is TGTGCCAGTAGTAGTTCGGGGGGCTCCTACAATGAGCAGTTCTTC. Translating it yields CASSSSGGSYNEQFF.

V gene TRBV4-1 combines with J gene TRBJ1-1, with TRBD1 identical over 7 bases. The V gene end was trimmed by 4 bases and the J gene end by 4 bases; junction bases not matched to a gene: 6. The CDR3 extends over 14 amino acids. Germline loops: CDR1 MGHRA, CDR2 YSYEKL. CDR3 in amino acids: CASSLTDRATEAFF. CDR3 in DNA: TGCGCCAGCAGCCTTACAGACAGGGCCACTGAAGCTTTCTTT.